This T cell receptor (beta chain) was found in a study of T cell repertoires in cytomegalovirus infection. TCRdb called the reads again in MiXCR, with one record for every CDR3 protein. The table records approximately 500,000 distinct CDR3 sequences, 11% of them present only once. The germline V gene encodes CDR1 LGHDT and CDR2 YNNKEL (reference sequence). The CDR3 has 16 residues. Trimming removed 2 bases from V and 5 bases from J; junction bases left unmatched: 10. This TCR derives from a human donor in good health (CMV status not recorded). Some clones in this sample may be carry-over from other donors' samples. The sequenced material came from PBMCs. The gene calls are TRBV3-1 and TRBJ2-5, with TRBD1 identical over 8 bases. The CDR3 DNA reads TGTGCCAGCAGCCAATCAGTGCAGGGGGCTTGGGAGACCCAGTACTTC. This codes for CASSQSVQGAWETQYF.